One sample yielded the 29 T cell receptor beta chains listed below, sequenced in a study of blood T cells in healthy people across ages. The authors ran a second PCR of about 6 to 11 cycles using a sample-barcoded 5' primer and a J-beta primer mix. TCRdb analysed the 5' RACE reads with MiXCR anew, one entry per CDR3 protein. The repertoire includes 1 million to 1.2 million distinct CDR3 sequences, around two fifths of them detected once, and around 13% sits in the top ten. Sequencing used blood. All receptors come from a young man in good health.

In its sample, this clonotype was seen a few times. V and J are TRBV24-1 and TRBJ1-5; TRBD1 might be the D (5 bases). V gave up 5 bases and J gave up 4 bases, with 8 bases separating them. CDR3 size: 13 residues. Germline loops: CDR1 KGHDR, CDR2 SFDVKD. The DNA for the CDR3 is TGTGCCACCAGTGGGACACCGAATCAGCCCCAGCATTTT. Encoded protein: CATSGTPNQPQHF.

This rearrangement joins TRBV27 to TRBJ2-1; TRBD2 agrees at 8 bases. Trimming removed 7 bases from V and 1 base from J; junction bases left unmatched: 9. CDR3 size: 16 residues. Per the germline V gene, CDR1 is MNHEY and CDR2 is SMNVEV (reference sequence). CDR3 coding DNA: TGTGCCAGCACAACGGGCGGGGGGACTTCCTACAATGAGCAGTTCTTC. This codes for CASTTGGGTSYNEQFF.

The gene calls are TRBV7-2 and TRBJ2-7; no firm D call. This CDR3 comprises 12 residues. The V end lost 4 bases, the J end lost 2 bases, and 6 bases lay between the germline ends. Per germline, CDR1 SGHTA and CDR2 FQGNSA. DNA of the CDR3: TGTGCCAGCAGCTCCAAACCCTACGAGCAGTACGTC. It specifies CASSSKPYEQYV.

This clonotype turned up a few times. The gene calls are TRBV2 and TRBJ2-1; 8 nucleotides match TRBD2. This CDR3 has 15 amino acids. V trimming: 3 bases; J trimming: 6 bases; junction bases outside the gene matches: 7. The germline gives CDR1 SNHLY, CDR2 FYNNEI. For the CDR3, the DNA is TGTGCCAGCAGTGAGGGGAGGACTAGCAGCAATGAGCAGTTCTTC. It yields the protein CASSEGRTSSNEQFF.

This clonotype was observed a few times. This chain links TRBV5-1 with TRBJ2-4; no firm D call. This CDR3 region has 15 residues. Germline CDR1 reads SGHRS; CDR2 reads YFSETQ. Deletions cut 0 bases from V and 1 base from J, with 8 bases between. The CDR3 DNA reads TGCGCCAGCAGCTTGGCGGGTCTGGCCAAAAACATTCAGTACTTC. This gives the protein CASSLAGLAKNIQYF.

The chain combines TRBV20-1 with TRBJ1-6; D remains unclear. V was pared by 1 base and J by 4 bases, with 5 bases between. The CDR3 totals 13 residues. From germline, CDR1 is DFQATT and CDR2 SNEGSKA (reference sequence). CDR3: CSARGPYNSPLHF. The DNA of the CDR3 is TGCAGTGCTAGAGGACCATATAATTCACCCCTCCACTTT.

The J gene is TRBJ2-5, the V gene TRBV20-1; tentatively, D is TRBD1 (6 bases). The germline V gene has CDR1 DFQATT and CDR2 SNEGSKA (reference sequence). The CDR3 consists of 13 residues. With 6 bases removed from V and 1 base from J, the gap between germline ends came to 12 bases. The CDR3 spells CSARHRVQETQYF. The DNA of the CDR3 is TGCAGTGCCAGACACAGGGTCCAAGAGACCCAGTACTTC.

There are a few counts of this clonotype. The chain couples TRBV10-3 to TRBJ2-2; TRBD1 matches at 7 bases. The germline gives CDR1 ENHRY, CDR2 SYGVKD. J lost 2 bases, V lost 3 bases, and 9 bases had no gene match. This CDR3 contains 17 residues. In nucleotides, the CDR3 is TGTGCCATCAGTGAAATAAAGGGGGCGTTAAACACCGGGGAGCTGTTTTTT. Translated, it gives CAISEIKGALNTGELFF.

V usage is TRBV27 and J usage is TRBJ1-4; D call uncertain. The V and J ends lost 2 bases and 3 bases respectively, with 13 bases between them. Germline V gene sequence: CDR1 MNHEY, CDR2 SMNVEV (reference sequence). The CDR3 sequence is 16 residues long. The CDR3 DNA sequence: TGTGCCAGCAGTTTAAGTACCGGAGTGGCTAATGAAAAACTGTTTTTT. Its protein is CASSLSTGVANEKLFF.

This clonotype was seen a handful of times. This rearrangement joins TRBV7-9 to TRBJ2-3, with 8 bases aligning to TRBD1. V dropped 2 bases and J dropped 1; count of bases not matched to a gene: 5. Germline CDR1 reads SEHNR; CDR2 reads FQNEAQ (reference sequence). This CDR3 region has 16 residues. CDR3 in DNA: TGTGCCAGCAGCTTACTCTCGGGACAGGGCACAGATACGCAGTATTTT. It specifies CASSLLSGQGTDTQYF.

The chain recombines TRBV18 with TRBJ2-3; D is unclear. This CDR3 comprises 15 residues. The V gene lost 5 bases and the J gene lost 0 bases, with 12 bases spanning the gap. Germline V gene lookup returns CDR1 KGHSH and CDR2 LQKENI. Written as DNA, the CDR3 is TGTGCCAGCTCAACCCAGGACGGAAGCACAGATACGCAGTATTTT. Translating gives CASSTQDGSTDTQYF.

This clonotype showed up just a few times. The V gene is TRBV4-3, the J gene TRBJ2-3, with a possible D match to TRBD2 (5 bases). Germline-derived CDR1 and CDR2 are LGHNA and YSLEER. This CDR3 contains 15 residues. Trimming removed 3 bases from V and 5 bases from J, with 15 bases in between. CDR3 nucleotides: TGCGCCAGCAGCCACTCTGAGGGCATAAGAGATACGCAGTATTTT. Protein: CASSHSEGIRDTQYF.

The chain is built from TRBV6-5 and TRBJ1-6, with D uncertain. The CDR3 runs 15 residues. CDR1 is MNHEY, CDR2 SVGAGI, per germline. Between the trimmed V and J ends, which lost 7 bases and 7 bases, there was a span of 17 bases. The CDR3 region is CASTRSDWRNSPLHF. The CDR3 region has the DNA TGTGCCAGCACCCGTTCGGACTGGCGGAATTCACCCCTCCACTTT.

This clonotype has only a few counts. This sequence joins TRBV7-9 and TRBJ1-1; no reliable D call. Trimming removed 7 bases at V and 5 bases at J, with 14 bases between. Germline-derived CDR1 and CDR2 are SEHNR and FQNEAQ (reference sequence). The CDR3 sequence is 13 residues long. The DNA for the CDR3 is TGTGCCAGCATCGCCCTCGCGATAACTGAAGCTTTCTTT. This encodes CASIALAITEAFF.

Concerning this clonotype itself: Mismatch with germline at one junction end may stem from a read error. V is TRBV9 and J is TRBJ1-4, with D maybe TRBD1 (5 bases). Germline V gene lookup returns CDR1 SGDLS and CDR2 YYNGEE. The CDR3 contains 14 residues. The CDR3 region is CASSPGLANEKLFF. The CDR3 DNA reads TGTGCCAGCAGCCCAGGGTTGGCTAATGAAAAGCTGTTTTTT.

V and J are TRBV7-2 and TRBJ1-1; 10 nucleotides match TRBD1. CDR1 is SGHTA, CDR2 FQGNSA, per germline. V gave up 7 bases and J gave up 0 bases; unmatched junction bases: 11. The CDR3 consists of 17 residues. The CDR3 loop is CASTIPGQGFMNTEAFF. The CDR3 DNA sequence: TGTGCCAGCACCATTCCGGGACAGGGGTTCATGAACACTGAAGCTTTCTTT.

V usage is TRBV7-2 and J usage is TRBJ1-6, with 9 bases lining up with TRBD1. This CDR3 has 16 residues. After removal of 4 bases from V and 8 bases from J, the junction contained 9 bases not matched to a gene. Germline loops: CDR1 SGHTA, CDR2 FQGNSA. This chain's CDR3 is CASSSPAGQGDSPLHF. The DNA of the CDR3 is TGTGCCAGCAGCTCACCCGCGGGACAGGGCGATTCACCCCTCCACTTT.

The chain combines TRBV20-1 with TRBJ1-2; unclear D gene. The CDR3 is made up of 12 amino acids. Germline CDR1 DFQATT, CDR2 SNEGSKA (reference sequence). Trimming removed 2 bases at V and 7 bases at J, with 11 bases between. The CDR3 loop reads CSARSPAGGYTF. DNA for the CDR3: TGCAGTGCTAGAAGCCCGGCTGGTGGCTACACCTTC.

The chain employs TRBV12-3 or TRBV12-4 and TRBJ2-7; D is possibly TRBD2 (5 bases). Trimming removed 8 bases from V and 2 bases from J, with 13 bases in between. This CDR3 region has 13 residues. CDR3 DNA: TGTGCCAGCGCGAAATCCGGGGCCTACGAGCAGTACTTC. As protein: CASAKSGAYEQYF.

As to this clonotype: This may stem from a read error, because a much larger clone lies one nucleotide away. The chain recombines TRBV10-3 with TRBJ2-7; 7 nucleotides agree with TRBD1. Germline CDR1 and CDR2: ENHRY and SYGVKD. This CDR3 is built from 15 residues. In DNA form, the CDR3 reads TGTGCCATCAGCCCGGACAGGTACAACTCCTACGGGCAGTACTTC. Its protein product is CAISPDRYNSYGQYF.

The chain joins TRBV7-2 to TRBJ1-1; perhaps TRBD1 as D (6 bases). The germline V gene encodes CDR1 SGHTA and CDR2 FQGNSA. Trimming removed 2 bases from V and 8 bases from J, with 12 bases in between. This CDR3 has 13 residues. The CDR3 DNA sequence: TGTACCAGCAGCTTAAGACACAGGGACGAAGCTTTCTTT. This gives the protein CTSSLRHRDEAFF.

The chain employs TRBV5-1 and TRBJ2-5; TRBD1 is a possible D gene (5 bases). Deletions cut 3 bases from V and 4 bases from J, with 16 bases between. This CDR3 is 15 amino acids long. Per germline, CDR1 SGHRS and CDR2 YFSETQ. The CDR3, as DNA: TGCGCCAGCAGCTCCGACAGCGCTTTGGGAGAGACCCAGTACTTC. It specifies CASSSDSALGETQYF.

Points on this clonotype: No DNA is shown, since the ends of the CDR3 on it are uncertain; the CDR3 is the one TCRdb lists. The chain links TRBV12-3 or TRBV12-4 to TRBJ1-5; TRBD1 is taken as the D call from the table, unchecked against the DNA. The CDR3 length equals 13 residues, ends included. The CDR3 region is CASSWGTGTGRHF.

About this clonotype itself: No conserved phenylalanine or tryptophan ends this CDR3, so it is likely a read error. The rearrangement uses TRBV14 and TRBJ2-1, with TRBD2 matching over 11 bases. The V and J ends lost 4 bases and 7 bases, in that order; junction bases with no gene match: 9. CDR3 length: 16 residues. The germline V gene encodes CDR1 SGHDN and CDR2 FVKESK. The CDR3 spells CASSLLAGGWLNEQFC. The CDR3 bases are TGTGCCAGCAGCCTTCTAGCGGGGGGTTGGCTAAATGAGCAGTTCTGC.

This rearrangement joins TRBV5-1 to TRBJ1-2; no reliable D call. V lost 5 bases and J 1 base, leaving 15 bases between the germline ends. This CDR3 region has 15 residues. CDR1 SGHRS and CDR2 YFSETQ come from the germline V gene. CDR3 sequence (DNA): TGCGCCAGCAGTTTACGGTTAGAAAATAACTATGGCTACACCTTC. Its protein is CASSLRLENNYGYTF.

V is TRBV30 and J is TRBJ2-7; D ambiguous. Germline V gene data show CDR1 as GTSNPN and CDR2 as SVGIG (reference sequence). The ends were cut back, 7 bases at V and 2 bases at J, with 21 bases in the middle. This CDR3 has 15 amino acids. The CDR3 spells CASTPDRLSTYEQYF. CDR3 bases: TGTGCCTCCACTCCAGATAGACTGAGCACCTACGAGCAGTACTTC.

The chain links TRBV7-2 to TRBJ1-4, with D unclear. The CDR3 length is 16 residues. Germline values: CDR1 SGHTA, CDR2 FQGNSA. The V end was cut by 1 base, the J end by 5 bases, with 14 bases between. The CDR3 bases are TGTGCCAGCAGCTTAGATTTCGGTTGGGCAAATGAAAAACTGTTTTTT. It specifies CASSLDFGWANEKLFF.

This clonotype came up a few times. The rearrangement uses TRBV5-1 and TRBJ1-2; possibly TRBD1 for D (5 bases). The germline V gene encodes CDR1 SGHRS and CDR2 YFSETQ. This CDR3 spans 16 amino acids. V was pared by 4 bases and J by 8 bases, with 24 bases between. The CDR3 region is CASSLRPGTPKGGYTF. CDR3 bases: TGCGCCAGCAGCCTTCGGCCCGGGACTCCAAAGGGCGGCTACACCTTC.

The chain links TRBV7-2 to TRBJ2-3, with D unresolved. Trimming shortened V by 6 bases and J by 2 bases, and 6 bases separated the two germline ends. This CDR3 spans 12 amino acids. The germline gives CDR1 SGHTA, CDR2 FQGNSA. Written as DNA, the CDR3 is TGTGCCAGCAGGAAAGTCACAGATACGCAGTATTTT. Its protein is CASRKVTDTQYF. Using reference TRBV7-2 and TRBJ2-3 for the parts outside the CDR3, the full variable domain is GAGVSQSPSNKVTEKGKDVELRCDPISGHTALYWYRQSLGQGLEFLIYFQGNSAPDKSGLPSDRFSAERTGGSVSTLTIQRTQQEDSAVYLCASRKVTDTQYFGPGTRLTVL.